This is a list of T cell receptor beta chains from one sample in a study of shared clonotypes between healthy human individuals. The protocol was immunoSEQ multiplex PCR, while the TCRdb copy is restricted to in-frame clones and leaves out a portion. The table has over a million clones, 98% to 99% seen once; the top ten hold approximately 0.4%. The sample taken for sequencing was naive CD4+ T cells sorted from blood. These receptors were taken from a man younger than 45 in good health. CDR3s include the opening cysteine and the closing phenylalanine or tryptophan. D genes are given only for firm matches.

d_gene	len	v_gene	j_gene	CDR3aa
TRBD1	14	TRBV18	TRBJ2-7	CASSPDRGPYEQYF
-	13	TRBV2	TRBJ1-1	CASTGPPRTEAFF
TRBD2	17	TRBV7-2	TRBJ2-7	CASSLALLAGLSGEQYF
-	13	TRBV9	TRBJ1-5	CASSLQGDQPQHF
-	15	TRBV30	TRBJ2-3	CACGRPDPNTDTQYF
TRBD1	14	TRBV28	TRBJ2-7	CASTAGQGFHEQYF
-	15	TRBV15	TRBJ2-2	CATSRDRGGTGELFF
-	14	TRBV10-3	TRBJ2-1	CAISEMGVDNEQFF
TRBD2	16	TRBV5-1	TRBJ2-7	CASSATGLAGLGEQYF
-	15	TRBV7-9	TRBJ2-1	CASSLAIGLLNEQFF
-	13	TRBV11-3	TRBJ2-2	CASRLGWAGELFF
-	13	TRBV9	TRBJ1-4	CASSGAFNEKLFF
-	15	TRBV5-1	TRBJ2-3	CASSLLGRGADTQYF
-	13	TRBV9	TRBJ2-1	CASSRLSSNEQFF
TRBD2	15	TRBV7-7	TRBJ2-1	CASSPGLAGNNEQFF
-	17	TRBV18	TRBJ1-5	CASSLNGQGYSNQPQHF
-	12	TRBV29-1	TRBJ2-3	CSAIAVTDTQYF